This T cell receptor beta chain originates from a study of technical replicates of blood from a few donors. The V and J ends lost 3 bases and 6 bases, in that order; junction bases with no gene match: 7. Germline V gives CDR1 SGDLS, CDR2 YYNGEE. CDR3 length: 15 amino acids. The repertoire was sequenced with immunoSEQ multiplex PCR; TCRdb's copy has only in-frame clones and lacks some. Of about 83,000 clones in the sample, more than 90% were seen once. The chain is built from TRBV9 and TRBJ1-5, with 9 nucleotides matching TRBD1. The sample taken for sequencing was T cells isolated from PBMCs. This receptor was identified in a human donor in good health. The CDR3 region is CASSEGQGWIQPQHF. The CDR3 DNA is TGTGCCAGCAGCGAGGGACAGGGATGGATTCAGCCCCAGCATTTT.